This passage covers 13 T cell receptor beta chains from one sample sequenced in a study of shared clonotypes between healthy human individuals. The assay was immunoSEQ multiplex PCR, and TCRdb's table has in-frame clones only and misses some. The table has approximately 2,300,000 clones, 85% to 95% seen once; the top ten hold 0.3% to 0.4%. The sequenced sample consisted of naive CD4+ T cells from PBMCs. Subset in this sample: CD45RA+ positively selected. The receptors derive from a man aged 18 to 29 in good health. Some clones in this sample may be carry-over from other donors' samples.

The rearrangement joins TRBV20-1 to TRBJ2-5, with D perhaps matching TRBD2 (5 bases). The DNA matches TRBJ2-7 better at its end, which makes the J call doubtful. The CDR3 totals 11 residues. Per the germline V gene, CDR1 is DFQATT and CDR2 is SNEGSKA (reference sequence). The CDR3 reads CSAPRVYEQYF. The CDR3 nucleotides read TGCAGTGCTCCGCGGGTCTACGAGCAGTACTTC.

This chain uses TRBV7-9 with TRBJ2-3; D might be TRBD2 (5 bases). The CDR3 covers 17 residues. Trimming took off 2 bases at V and 3 bases at J, with 18 bases between the two ends. Germline V gene sequence: CDR1 SEHNR, CDR2 FQNEAQ (reference sequence). CDR3 region: CASSLWGSERRTDTQYF. DNA for the CDR3: TGTGCCAGCAGCTTATGGGGTAGCGAGCGTAGAACAGATACGCAGTATTTT.

This clone was recorded a few times. This rearrangement joins TRBV11-2 to TRBJ1-2; D remains ambiguous. The CDR3 runs to 14 residues. V was cut by 3 bases and J by 3 bases, with 11 bases left in between. Germline V gives CDR1 SGHAT, CDR2 FQNNGV. This chain's CDR3 is CASSFAMGDYGYTF. The CDR3 DNA follows: TGTGCCAGCAGCTTTGCCATGGGAGACTATGGCTACACCTTC.

Details on this clone: This sample also contains other DNA sequences that code for the same CDR3. The V gene is TRBV5-1, the J gene TRBJ2-7, with D tentatively TRBD2 (6 bases). The CDR3 has 15 amino acids. The germline V gene has CDR1 SGHRS and CDR2 YFSETQ. Trimming took off 0 bases at V and 2 bases at J, with 12 bases between the two ends. The DNA of the CDR3 is TGCGCCAGCAGCTTGGGGCTGGGCGGGACCTACGAGCAGTACTTC. Translated, it gives CASSLGLGGTYEQYF.

As to this clone: This sample also contains other DNA sequences that code for the same CDR3. V and J are TRBV28 and TRBJ2-3; a weak D match, TRBD2 (6 bases). CDR1 and CDR2 (germline): MDHEN, SYDVKM. This CDR3 is 13 amino acids long. Trimming removed 2 bases from V and 5 bases from J, with 8 bases in between. The chain's CDR3 is CASSLAGKDTQYF. Here the CDR3 DNA reads TGTGCCAGCAGTTTAGCGGGGAAAGATACGCAGTATTTT.

This sequence joins TRBV6-5 and TRBJ1-2, with no clear D. CDR1 MNHEY and CDR2 SVGAGI come from the germline V gene. The V end lost 7 bases, the J end lost 8 bases, and 17 bases lay between the germline ends. The CDR3 is made up of 13 amino acids. In DNA form, the CDR3 reads TGTGCCAGCACCTCCGACGGACGTCGGGGCTACACCTTC. Translation gives CASTSDGRRGYTF.

This clone has just one count. V usage is TRBV4-3 and J usage is TRBJ2-2, with a possible D match to TRBD2 (5 bases). Germline V gives CDR1 LGHNA, CDR2 YSLEER. Trimming took off 0 bases at V and 4 bases at J, with 12 bases between the two ends. CDR3 length: 16 amino acids. CDR3 sequence reads: CASSQEVVRGTGELFF. In nucleotides, the CDR3 is TGCGCCAGCAGCCAAGAGGTGGTCCGGGGCACCGGGGAGCTGTTTTTT.

This chain connects TRBV5-6 to TRBJ1-2; D remains unclear. CDR1 SGHDT and CDR2 YYEEEE come from the germline V gene. The CDR3 is made up of 14 amino acids. Deletions cut 0 bases from V and 0 bases from J, with 6 bases between. The CDR3 nucleotides are TGTGCCAGCAGCTTGGATCCAGCTAACTATGGCTACACCTTC. Encoded protein: CASSLDPANYGYTF.

This clone was observed a few times. V usage is TRBV2 and J usage is TRBJ1-2, with D perhaps matching TRBD1 (6 bases). Germline V gene sequence: CDR1 SNHLY, CDR2 FYNNEI. V lost 3 bases to trimming and J lost 4 bases, with 9 bases between them. CDR3 length: 13 residues. CDR3 protein: CASSEGGFYGYTF. The CDR3 coding sequence is TGTGCCAGCAGTGAGGGGGGCTTCTATGGCTACACCTTC.

V is TRBV5-1 and J is TRBJ2-7; 8 bases agree with TRBD2. V lost 0 bases, J lost 7 bases, and 12 bases stayed unmatched. The CDR3 contains 16 residues. The germline V gene encodes CDR1 SGHRS and CDR2 YFSETQ. CDR3 region: CASSLGLAPGEEEQYF. The DNA for the CDR3 is TGCGCCAGCAGCTTGGGACTAGCGCCGGGTGAAGAGGAGCAGTACTTC. The complete variable domain, with remaining parts taken from reference TRBV5-1 and TRBJ2-7, reads KAGVTQTPRYLIKTRGQQVTLSCSPISGHRSVSWYQQTPGQGLQFLFEYFSETQRNKGNFPGRFSGRQFSNSRSEMNVSTLELGDSALYLCASSLGLAPGEEEQYFGPGTRLTVT.

V and J are TRBV4-1 and TRBJ2-4; D is uncertain. CDR1 is MGHRA and CDR2 is YSYEKL in the germline V gene. V dropped 0 bases and J dropped 1 base, with 10 bases sitting between them. This CDR3 spans 16 amino acids. CDR3 nucleotide sequence: TGCGCCAGCAGCCAAGAGGGGATATGGGCCAAAAACATTCAGTACTTC. This gives the protein CASSQEGIWAKNIQYF.

The chain couples TRBV9 to TRBJ1-5; D uncertain. Germline CDR1 is SGDLS and CDR2 is YYNGEE. Trimming pared 4 bases from V and 3 bases from J, leaving 14 bases between. CDR3 size: 15 residues. This chain's CDR3 is CASSSRSDFNQPQHF. The CDR3 nucleotides read TGTGCCAGCAGCTCGAGGTCAGACTTCAATCAGCCCCAGCATTTT.

This clone showed up just once. The V and J genes are TRBV7-2 and TRBJ2-5, with 9 nucleotides matching TRBD1. V lost 6 bases, J lost 5 bases, and 10 bases stayed unmatched. The germline gives CDR1 SGHTA, CDR2 FQGNSA. The CDR3 runs to 15 residues. DNA for the CDR3: TGTGCCAGCAGTCTGAACAGGGGGCGCCCCGAGACCCAGTACTTC. It is translated as CASSLNRGRPETQYF.